The source of this T cell receptor (beta chain) is a study of blood T cell repertoires in COVID-19 (dated by TCRdb to the early 2020s). Turning to the overall study: Samples covering the acute and convalescent phases of COVID-19 were provided by collaborators in the United States, Italy and Spain. The material from the prospective study consisted of cDNA or gDNA derived from T cells, B-cell-depleted T cells, or PBMCs. A freely available public database, intended as a resource for researchers studying the immune response to SARS-CoV-2, is where the repertoires were released. Subjects who had been exposed to COVID-19, were actively infected with it, or had recovered from it provided the deeply sampled blood TCRbeta repertoires that made up the dataset. Where available, HLA class I and class II types were taken from metadata supplied by the sample provider and were not determined by assay-based typing. The sample metadata nearly always contained a de-identified subject ID, COVID-19 status, age in years and sex. Samples came from the ongoing ImmuneRACE study (first 160 participants) plus 1,254 subjects from 6 global collaborators. Summary of the overall study and its limitations: The amount of clinical and demographic metadata varied by source and participant and was provided uncurated.

The immunoSEQ Assay, a bias-controlled multiplex PCR, was used to amplify TCRbeta CDR3 regions from genomic DNA. In the source study's methods: Nucleated cell counts per sample were estimated from amplification of reference gene primers within the assay. To quantify the absolute abundance of each unique TCRbeta CDR3 rearrangement, sequence reads were collapsed and filtered. Productive Simpson clonality was computed per sample as the square root of Simpson's diversity index over productive rearrangements. Here the immuneACCESS table is served through TCRdb, limited to in-frame sequences with V and J called. Missing clones are a known gap in these copies; in checked studies unresolved V genes cover under half, and the rest lacks a known reason. The V and J calls and clone size are taken from that table; D and trimming were inferred from the DNA. Within this sample are some 300,000 clones, with around 90% of them counted one time only. Approximately 1% of the sample is taken by the ten largest.

Spanning cysteine to phenylalanine, the CDR3 consists of 15 amino acids. Only the CDR3 DNA stays, 45 bases, in frame from base 1. From the germline V gene, CDR1 is SGHRS and CDR2 is YFSETQ. Deletion took 3 bases off V and 7 bases off J, with a span of 14 bases between the germline ends. Participants in the prospective study were aged 18 to 89 years, lived in 20 to 25 United States geographic areas, and enrolled through a virtual design. To assign participants to cohorts, the prospective study relied on clinical history that participants themselves reported in a screening survey and a study questionnaire. For ImmuneRACE Cohort 3, a participant was defined as recovered based on two consecutive negative NP/OP PCR tests, clearance by a healthcare professional, or resolution of symptoms. In the prospective study, mobile phlebotomists collected whole blood, serum and a nasopharyngeal or oropharyngeal swab from each participant. Participants in the prospective study had the option to provide additional blood draws and questionnaires over a roughly 2-month period. Prospective study blood samples were shipped either frozen or at room temperature before DNA extraction.

Comment on this clone: Its antigen has not been determined. No much larger clone exists at a distance of one base, and base qualities are not known.

This chain is built from TRBV5-1 and TRBJ1-6; a weak D assignment points to TRBD1 (6 bases agree). The source material was PBMCs or T cells enriched from blood (not recorded which). The source is a woman aged 25 to 39 who had recovered from COVID-19. The CDR3 protein: CASSYRTDQNSPLHF. The DNA reads TGCGCCAGCAGCTACAGGACAGACCAAAATTCACCCCTCCACTTT.